This T cell receptor beta chain was captured in a study of cytomegalovirus exposure and HLA in healthy donors. PCR employed 60 Vbeta and 13 Jbeta primers. Clones were read by immunoSEQ multiplex PCR, and TCRdb kept only the in-frame ones, dropping some. Here the sample spans over 130,000 clones, around 75% being singletons. V shed 5 bases and J shed 0 bases, with 11 bases lying between them. The germline gives CDR1 MNHEY, CDR2 SVGAGI. This CDR3 has 15 amino acids. Study-wide findings and caveats: What a later analysis reportedly showed was that an Asian-associated ancestry cluster had fewer N-insertions than the 666-donor mean.

Remarks on this clone: Its target is unknown.

This clonotype was obtained from a woman aged 25-40 years in good health and CMV-seronegative. The chain couples TRBV6-5 to TRBJ2-1; tentatively, D is TRBD2 (5 bases). Sequenced: PBMCs. The CDR3 reads CASSPGLISYNEQFF. For the CDR3, the DNA is TGTGCCAGCAGTCCCGGACTGATCTCCTACAATGAGCAGTTCTTC.